The present T cell receptor (beta chain) was sequenced within a study of molecular identifiers for immune sequencing clone quantification. Listed TCR primers and previously described methods were used for bulk TCR libraries. One entry per CDR3 protein, called by TCRdb with MiXCR from the PCR reads. The data show some 580,000 distinct CDR3 sequences, 25% seen once. Details on this clonotype: Its target is not known.

Study-level points and caveats: Identical barcode-sharing TCR molecules could lead to underestimated sizes for highly expanded clones. Clones carrying above 20 RNA copies accounted for over 98% of effector molecules, under 1% in naive cells.

This CDR3 contains 14 residues. The TCR comes from a human donor in good health. Some libraries in this study had Jurkat cell RNA spiked in. V gene TRBV1 combines with J gene TRBJ2-7; the tabulated D call, TRBD1, remains unverified against the DNA. TRBV1 corresponds to a pseudogene. Sequencing was performed on naive CD8+ T cells from blood, with Jurkat cell RNA spiked in. Subset defined: FACS-sorted CD8+CD4-CCR7+CD45RA+ naive T cells. The CDR3 sequence: CTSNPWTRVREQYF. The CDR3 DNA reads as TGCACCAGCAACCCTTGGACAAGGGTGAGAGAGCAGTACTTC.